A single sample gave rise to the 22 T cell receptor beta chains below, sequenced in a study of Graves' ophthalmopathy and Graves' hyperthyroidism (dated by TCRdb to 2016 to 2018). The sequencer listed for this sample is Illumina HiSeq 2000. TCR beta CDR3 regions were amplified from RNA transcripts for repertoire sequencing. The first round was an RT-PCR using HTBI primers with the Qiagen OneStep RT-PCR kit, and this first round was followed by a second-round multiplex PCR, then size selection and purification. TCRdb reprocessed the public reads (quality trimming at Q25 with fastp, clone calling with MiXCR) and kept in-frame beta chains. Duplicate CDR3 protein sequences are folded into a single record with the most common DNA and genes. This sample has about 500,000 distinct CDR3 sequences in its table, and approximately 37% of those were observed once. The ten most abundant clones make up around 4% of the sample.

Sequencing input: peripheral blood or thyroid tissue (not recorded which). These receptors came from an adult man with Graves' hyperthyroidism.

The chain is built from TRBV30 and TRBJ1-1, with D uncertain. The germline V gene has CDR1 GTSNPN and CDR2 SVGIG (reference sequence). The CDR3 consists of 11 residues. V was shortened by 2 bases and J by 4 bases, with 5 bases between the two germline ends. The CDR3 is CAWSLGTEAFF. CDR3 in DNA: TGTGCCTGGAGTCTCGGCACTGAAGCTTTCTTT. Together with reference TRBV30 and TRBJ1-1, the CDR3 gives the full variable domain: SQTIHQWPATLVQPVGSPLSLECTVEGTSNPNLYWYRQAAGRGLQLLFYSVGIGQISSEVPQNLSASRPQDRQFILSSKKLLLSDSGFYLCAWSLGTEAFFGQGTRLTVV.

For the CDR3, the DNA is TGTGCCAGCAGTTCCTGGGGGCCAGGGGGCTTTAATGAAAAACTGTTTTTT. Protein product: CASSSWGPGGFNEKLFF. V is TRBV12-3 or TRBV12-4 and J is TRBJ1-4; the match to TRBD1 covers 8 bases. Trimming at V came to 4 bases and at J to 4 bases, leaving 11 bases not matched to a gene. CDR3 length equals 17 residues.

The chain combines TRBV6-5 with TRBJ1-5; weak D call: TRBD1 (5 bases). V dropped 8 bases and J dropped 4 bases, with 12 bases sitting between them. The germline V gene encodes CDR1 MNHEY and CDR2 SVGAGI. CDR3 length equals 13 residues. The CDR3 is CASRRGRNQPQHF. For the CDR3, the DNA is TGTGCCAGCCGCCGGGGCCGGAATCAGCCCCAGCATTTT.

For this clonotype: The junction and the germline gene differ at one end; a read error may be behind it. CDR3 sequence reads: CASSRGNTGAFF. CDR3 nucleotide sequence: TGTGCCAGTAGCCGTGGGAACACTGGAGCTTTCTTT. V and J are TRBV19 and TRBJ1-1; no firm D call. The CDR3 has 12 amino acids. Germline V gene lookup returns CDR1 LNHDA and CDR2 SQIVND (reference sequence).

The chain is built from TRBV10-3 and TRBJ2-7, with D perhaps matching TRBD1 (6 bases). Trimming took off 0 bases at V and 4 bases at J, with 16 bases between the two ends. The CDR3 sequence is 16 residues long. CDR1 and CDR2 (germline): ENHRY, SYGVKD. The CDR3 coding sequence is TGTGCCATCAGTGAGTCGGGCCAAGGGACACTTTACGAGCAGTACTTC. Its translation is CAISESGQGTLYEQYF.

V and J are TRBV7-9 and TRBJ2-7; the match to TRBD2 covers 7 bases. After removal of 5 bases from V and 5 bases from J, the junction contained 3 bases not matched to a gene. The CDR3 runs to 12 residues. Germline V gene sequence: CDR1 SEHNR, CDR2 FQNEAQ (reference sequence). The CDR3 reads CASSGGGNEQYF. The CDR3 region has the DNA TGTGCCAGCAGCGGGGGGGGGAACGAGCAGTACTTC.

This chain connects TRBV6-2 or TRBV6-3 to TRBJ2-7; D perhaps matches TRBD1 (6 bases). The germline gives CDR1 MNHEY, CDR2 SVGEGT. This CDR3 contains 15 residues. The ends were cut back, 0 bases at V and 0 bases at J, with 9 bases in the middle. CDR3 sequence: CASSYSDSLSYEQYF. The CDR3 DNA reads TGTGCCAGCAGTTACTCGGACAGTCTCTCCTACGAGCAGTACTTC.

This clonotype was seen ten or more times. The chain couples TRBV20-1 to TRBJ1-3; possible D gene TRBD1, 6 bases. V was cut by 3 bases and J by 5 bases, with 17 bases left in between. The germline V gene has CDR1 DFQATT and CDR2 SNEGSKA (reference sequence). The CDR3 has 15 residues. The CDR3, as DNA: TGCAGTGCTAGGGAAAACCGGGACAACAGAAACACCATATATTTT. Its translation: CSARENRDNRNTIYF.

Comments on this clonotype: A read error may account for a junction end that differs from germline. This chain's CDR3 is CASSARLAGGLFF. The CDR3 coding sequence is TGTGCCAGCAGCGCCCGACTAGCGGGGGGGCTGTTTTTT. J is TRBJ2-2 and V is TRBV7-9, with 13 bases that match TRBD2. Germline loops: CDR1 SEHNR, CDR2 FQNEAQ (reference sequence). CDR3 size: 13 residues.

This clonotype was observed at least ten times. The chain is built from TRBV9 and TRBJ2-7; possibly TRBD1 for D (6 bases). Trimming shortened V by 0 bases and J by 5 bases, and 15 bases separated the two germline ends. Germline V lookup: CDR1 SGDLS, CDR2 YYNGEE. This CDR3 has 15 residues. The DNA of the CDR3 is TGTGCCAGCAGCGTAGAGGGGACATGGTATGACGAGCAGTACTTC. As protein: CASSVEGTWYDEQYF.

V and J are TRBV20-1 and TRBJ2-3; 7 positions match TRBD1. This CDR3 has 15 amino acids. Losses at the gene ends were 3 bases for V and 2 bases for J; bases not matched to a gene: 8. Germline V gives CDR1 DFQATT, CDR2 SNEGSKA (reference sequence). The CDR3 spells CSARGTVSLTDTQYF. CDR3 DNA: TGCAGTGCTAGGGGGACAGTCAGTCTCACAGATACGCAGTATTTT.

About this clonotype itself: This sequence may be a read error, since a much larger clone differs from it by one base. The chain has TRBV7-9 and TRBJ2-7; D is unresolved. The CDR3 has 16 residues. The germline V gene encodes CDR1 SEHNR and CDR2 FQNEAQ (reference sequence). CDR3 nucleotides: TGCGCCAGCAGCCATGGTACCGCAGGTAGCCGTTACGAGCAGCACTTC. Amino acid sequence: CASSHGTAGSRYEQHF.

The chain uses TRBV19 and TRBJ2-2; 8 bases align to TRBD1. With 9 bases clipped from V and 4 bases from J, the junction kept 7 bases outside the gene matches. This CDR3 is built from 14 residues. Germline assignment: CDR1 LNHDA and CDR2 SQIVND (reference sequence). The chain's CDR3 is CASRGQGFTGELFF. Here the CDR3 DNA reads TGTGCCAGCAGAGGACAGGGCTTCACCGGGGAGCTGTTTTTT.

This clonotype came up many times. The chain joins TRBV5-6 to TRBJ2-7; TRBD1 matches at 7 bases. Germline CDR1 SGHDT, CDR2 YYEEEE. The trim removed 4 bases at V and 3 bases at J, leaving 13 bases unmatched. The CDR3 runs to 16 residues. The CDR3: CASSRLYLRDSYEQYF. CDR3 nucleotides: TGTGCCAGCAGCCGATTATATCTCCGGGACAGCTACGAGCAGTACTTC.

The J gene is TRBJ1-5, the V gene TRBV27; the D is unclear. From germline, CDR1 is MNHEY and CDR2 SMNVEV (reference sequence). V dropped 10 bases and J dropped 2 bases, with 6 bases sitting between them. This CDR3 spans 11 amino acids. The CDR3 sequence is CATGGNQPQHF. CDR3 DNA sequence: TGTGCCACCGGAGGCAATCAGCCCCAGCATTTT.

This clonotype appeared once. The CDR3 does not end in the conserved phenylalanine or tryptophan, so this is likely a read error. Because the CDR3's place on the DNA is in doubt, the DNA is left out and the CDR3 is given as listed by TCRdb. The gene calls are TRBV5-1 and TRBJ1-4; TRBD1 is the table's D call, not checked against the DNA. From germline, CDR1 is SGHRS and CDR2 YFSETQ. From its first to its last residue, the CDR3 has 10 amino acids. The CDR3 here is CASREVQGVV.

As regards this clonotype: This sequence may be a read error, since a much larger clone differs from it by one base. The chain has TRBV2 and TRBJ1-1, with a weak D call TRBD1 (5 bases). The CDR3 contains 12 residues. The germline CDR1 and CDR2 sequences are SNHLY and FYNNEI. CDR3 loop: CASSEGAGEASF. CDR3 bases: TGTGCCAGCAGTGAAGGCGCGGGGGAAGCTTCCTTT.

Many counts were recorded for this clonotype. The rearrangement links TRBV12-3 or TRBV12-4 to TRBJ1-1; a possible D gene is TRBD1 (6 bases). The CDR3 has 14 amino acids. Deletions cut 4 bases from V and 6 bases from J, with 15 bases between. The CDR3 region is CASSWSGGQAEAFF. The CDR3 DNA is TGTGCCAGCAGTTGGTCCGGGGGGCAGGCTGAAGCTTTCTTT.

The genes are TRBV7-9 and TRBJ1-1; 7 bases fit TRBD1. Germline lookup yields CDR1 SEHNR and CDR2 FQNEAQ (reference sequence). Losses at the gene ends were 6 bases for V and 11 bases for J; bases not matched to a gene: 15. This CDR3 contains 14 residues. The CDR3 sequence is CASRPDRFQPLAFF. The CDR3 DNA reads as TGTGCCAGCAGACCGGACAGGTTCCAGCCCCTGGCTTTCTTT.

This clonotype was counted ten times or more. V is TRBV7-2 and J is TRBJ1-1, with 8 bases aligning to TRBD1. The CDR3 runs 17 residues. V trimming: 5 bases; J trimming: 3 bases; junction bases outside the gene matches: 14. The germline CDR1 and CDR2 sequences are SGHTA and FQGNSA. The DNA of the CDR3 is TGTGCCAGCAGCCCAGACAGGGGACTCTTTACGGACACTGAAGCTTTCTTT. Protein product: CASSPDRGLFTDTEAFF. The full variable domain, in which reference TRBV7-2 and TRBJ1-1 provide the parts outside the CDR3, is GAGVSQSPSNKVTEKGKDVELRCDPISGHTALYWYRQSLGQGLEFLIYFQGNSAPDKSGLPSDRFSAERTGGSVSTLTIQRTQQEDSAVYLCASSPDRGLFTDTEAFFGQGTRLTVV.

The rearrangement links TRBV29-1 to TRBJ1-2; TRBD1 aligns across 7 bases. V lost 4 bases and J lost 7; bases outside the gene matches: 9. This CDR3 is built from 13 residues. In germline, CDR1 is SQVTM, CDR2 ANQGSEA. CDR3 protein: CSVAVGGTRGYTF. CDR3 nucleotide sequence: TGCAGCGTTGCGGTAGGGGGCACGCGTGGCTACACCTTC.

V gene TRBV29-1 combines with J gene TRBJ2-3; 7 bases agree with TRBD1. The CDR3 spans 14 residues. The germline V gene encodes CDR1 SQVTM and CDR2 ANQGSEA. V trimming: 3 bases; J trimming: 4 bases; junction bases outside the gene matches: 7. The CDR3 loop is CSVEYKGAPDTQYF. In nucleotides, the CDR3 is TGCAGCGTTGAGTATAAGGGGGCCCCAGATACGCAGTATTTT.